Each of the 29 T cell receptor beta chains below was sequenced from the same sample in a study of PD-1 blockade in classical Hodgkin lymphoma. Autologous stem cell transplantation was followed by relapse in every patient, and brentuximab vedotin exposure varied. Profiled with immunoSEQ multiplex PCR; TCRdb holds only in-frame clones, not every one. The table includes around 65,000 clones, roughly nine tenths detected once. Sequenced here: peripheral blood mononuclear cells (PBMCs), sampled at baseline. These receptors came from a human donor with classical Hodgkin lymphoma.

The gene calls are TRBV30 and TRBJ1-1; 7 bases match TRBD1. The CDR3 consists of 13 residues. CDR1 and CDR2 from the germline V gene are GTSNPN and SVGIG (reference sequence). Trimming removed 5 bases from V and 8 bases from J; junction bases left unmatched: 11. For the CDR3, the DNA is TGTGCCTGGGCGGGACAGACCCGAAAAGAAGCTTTCTTT. Translated, it gives CAWAGQTRKEAFF.

This chain links TRBV9 with TRBJ2-1, with TRBD2 matching 8 bases. Germline CDR1 is SGDLS and CDR2 is YYNGEE. The V segment lost 6 bases and the J segment 9 bases; nucleotides outside the gene matches: 11. CDR3 length: 14 amino acids. The CDR3 protein is CASNSGRLAFEQFF. For the CDR3, the DNA is TGTGCCAGCAACTCGGGGAGACTAGCGTTTGAGCAGTTCTTC.

This chain uses TRBV13 with TRBJ2-7; D gene unclear. V lost 7 bases and J 6 bases, leaving 16 bases between the germline ends. This CDR3 contains 13 residues. Germline CDR1 and CDR2: PRHDT and FYEKMQ (reference sequence). As DNA, the CDR3 is TGTGCCAGCACTAAAGGCCTGGCGAGCGAGCAGTACTTC. This sequence encodes CASTKGLASEQYF.

This clone has a single count. This chain links TRBV4-1 with TRBJ1-1, with 7 bases matching TRBD1. CDR1 is MGHRA, CDR2 YSYEKL, per germline. The CDR3 runs 12 residues. After removal of 3 bases from V and 10 bases from J, the junction contained 5 bases not matched to a gene. The CDR3 bases are TGCGCCAGCAGCCAGAGACAGGGACGAGCTTTCTTT. Amino acid sequence: CASSQRQGRAFF.

This clone showed up just once. The chain combines TRBV2 with TRBJ2-1, with a tentative D call TRBD2 (5 bases). Trimming removed 1 base from V and 5 bases from J, with 9 bases in between. This CDR3 comprises 14 residues. Per the germline V gene, CDR1 is SNHLY and CDR2 is FYNNEI. The CDR3 DNA reads TGTGCCAGCAGTGAAGGACTACTAGACAATGAGCAGTTCTTC. It yields the protein CASSEGLLDNEQFF. Filled out from reference TRBV2 and TRBJ2-1, the complete variable domain reads EPEVTQTPSHQVTQMGQEVILRCVPISNHLYFYWYRQILGQKVEFLVSFYNNEISEKSEIFDDQFSVERPDGSNFTLKIRSTKLEDSAMYFCASSEGLLDNEQFFGPGTRLTVL.

This CDR3 is CASSALRGNPIETQYF. For the CDR3, the DNA is TGTGCCAGCTCCGCTCTCCGGGGGAACCCAATAGAGACCCAGTACTTC. The chain carries TRBV5-6 and TRBJ2-5; D possibly corresponds to TRBD2 (6 bases). CDR3 length equals 16 residues. Germline assignment: CDR1 SGHDT and CDR2 YYEEEE. Trimming took off 7 bases at V and 4 bases at J, with 23 bases between the two ends.

V and J are TRBV7-6 and TRBJ2-7; weak D call: TRBD2 (6 bases). The CDR3 has 14 amino acids. CDR1 SGHVS and CDR2 FNYEAQ come from the germline V gene. Trimming removed 3 bases at V and 6 bases at J, with 15 bases between. CDR3 residues: CASSFGDSSSEQYF. CDR3 DNA: TGTGCCAGCAGCTTTGGGGACTCCTCTTCCGAGCAGTACTTC.

V and J are TRBV7-2 and TRBJ1-3, with 8 bases lining up with TRBD1. Germline-derived CDR1 and CDR2 are SGHTA and FQGNSA. V lost 1 base and J lost 0; bases outside the gene matches: 8. The length of the CDR3 is 18 residues. CDR3 nucleotide sequence: TGTGCCAGCAGCTTAGTGGGGACAGGTTTAGGCTCTGGAAACACCATATATTTT. It encodes CASSLVGTGLGSGNTIYF.

The gene calls are TRBV29-1 and TRBJ1-1, with a weak D call TRBD1 (6 bases). The CDR3 is 10 residues long. Trimming removed 7 bases at V and 7 bases at J, with 10 bases between. The germline CDR1 and CDR2 sequences are SQVTM and ANQGSEA. Here the CDR3 DNA reads TGCAGCGGGGCGGACAGTGAAGCTTTCTTT. It is translated as CSGADSEAFF.

The chain joins TRBV27 to TRBJ1-5; perhaps TRBD1 as D (5 bases). The V gene lost 4 bases and the J gene lost 3 bases, with 13 bases spanning the gap. Germline V gene sequence: CDR1 MNHEY, CDR2 SMNVEV (reference sequence). The CDR3 consists of 15 residues. The chain's CDR3 is CASSSRDGFNQPQHF. The CDR3 DNA reads TGTGCCAGCAGTTCCAGGGACGGATTCAATCAGCCCCAGCATTTT.

In the case of this clone: At the DNA level, this CDR3 is encoded by other sequences in the same sample as well. The chain combines TRBV27 with TRBJ2-1; D may match TRBD1 or TRBD2 (5 bases each). Trimming removed 2 bases at V and 6 bases at J, with 14 bases between. CDR1 is MNHEY and CDR2 is SMNVEV in the germline V gene (reference sequence). The CDR3 runs 15 residues. DNA for the CDR3: TGTGCCAGCAGTTTAGGGCAGGGAGTATTCAATGAGCAGTTCTTC. Translated, it gives CASSLGQGVFNEQFF.

This clone was detected once. The chain combines TRBV6-5 with TRBJ1-1, with 7 positions matching TRBD1. Germline assignment: CDR1 MNHEY and CDR2 SVGAGI. CDR3 length: 14 residues. Trimming at V came to 7 bases and at J to 6 bases, leaving 11 bases not matched to a gene. CDR3 amino acids: CASTLRQGLPEAFF. The DNA for the CDR3 is TGTGCCAGCACCCTAAGACAGGGTCTTCCTGAAGCTTTCTTT.

The chain joins TRBV4-1 to TRBJ2-3; tentative D call: TRBD2 (6 bases). The CDR3 extends over 16 amino acids. Trimming shortened V by 0 bases and J by 1 base, and 11 bases separated the two germline ends. Germline V lookup: CDR1 MGHRA, CDR2 YSYEKL. This chain's CDR3 is CASSQDRERGTDTQYF. Written as DNA, the CDR3 is TGCGCCAGCAGCCAAGATCGGGAGCGGGGCACAGATACGCAGTATTTT.

CDR3 sequence reads: CASSIEWFNTEAFF. The CDR3 nucleotides are TGTGCCAGTAGTATAGAGTGGTTCAACACTGAAGCTTTCTTT. The chain is built from TRBV19 and TRBJ1-1; D unresolved. This CDR3 contains 14 residues. The V gene lost 0 bases and the J gene lost 2 bases, with 7 bases spanning the gap. Germline loops: CDR1 LNHDA, CDR2 SQIVND (reference sequence).

V is TRBV5-4 and J is TRBJ1-1; a weak D match, TRBD1 (5 bases). Germline values: CDR1 SGHNT, CDR2 YYREEE (reference sequence). The CDR3 extends over 15 amino acids. Trimming shortened V by 0 bases and J by 4 bases, and 13 bases separated the two germline ends. The CDR3 is CASSLAEGAGTEAFF. The CDR3 nucleotides are TGTGCCAGCAGCTTGGCCGAAGGGGCCGGCACTGAAGCTTTCTTT.

This chain connects TRBV6-5 to TRBJ1-1; D gene ambiguous. This CDR3 spans 16 amino acids. CDR1 is MNHEY and CDR2 is SVGAGI in the germline V gene. V lost 2 bases and J lost 2, with 15 bases in between. CDR3 DNA sequence: TGTGCCAGCAGTTACAGTACGGCCCTTTCCAACACTGAAGCTTTCTTT. Residues: CASSYSTALSNTEAFF.

The rearrangement joins TRBV2 to TRBJ2-7, with D hard to call. The germline V gene encodes CDR1 SNHLY and CDR2 FYNNEI. Trimming removed 3 bases at V and 5 bases at J, with 5 bases between. The CDR3 runs 11 residues. The CDR3 bases are TGTGCCAGCAGTGACACCCACGAGCAGTACTTC. It is translated as CASSDTHEQYF.

This clone has just one count. The V gene is TRBV6-1, the J gene TRBJ1-4; D call uncertain. Germline CDR1 MNHNS, CDR2 SASEGT. The V and J ends lost 1 base and 7 bases respectively, with 10 bases between them. The CDR3 is made up of 14 amino acids. In DNA form, the CDR3 reads TGTGCCAGCAGTGAAGGGCCCCGGGGTGAAAAACTGTTTTTT. This gives the protein CASSEGPRGEKLFF.

CDR3 protein: CASSPPGGNSYNEQFF. The CDR3 nucleotides are TGTGCCAGCAGCCCCCCAGGCGGGAACTCCTACAATGAGCAGTTCTTC. The chain joins TRBV11-3 to TRBJ2-1, with D possibly TRBD2 on 6 matching bases. V gave up 5 bases and J gave up 0 bases, with 14 bases separating them. The CDR3 consists of 16 residues. CDR1 is SGHNT, CDR2 YENEEA, per germline. The variable domain in full, completed from reference TRBV11-3 and TRBJ2-1, reads EAGVVQSPRYKIIEKKQPVAFWCNPISGHNTLYWYLQNLGQGPELLIRYENEEAVDDSQLPKDRFSAERLKGVDSTLKIQPAELGDSAVYLCASSPPGGNSYNEQFFGPGTRLTVL.

The genes are TRBV7-2 and TRBJ2-6, with 14 bases that match TRBD2. This CDR3 region has 17 residues. Trimming took 5 bases from V and 2 from J; bases not matched to a gene: 2. Looked up from germline, CDR1 is SGHTA and CDR2 is FQGNSA. Here the CDR3 DNA reads TGTGCCAGCAGCCGGACTAGCGGGGGGACTGGGGCCAACGTCCTGACTTTC. Its protein product is CASSRTSGGTGANVLTF.

CDR3 amino acids: CASSSVPERNTEAFF. The CDR3 nucleotides read TGTGCCAGCAGTTCTGTCCCCGAACGGAACACTGAAGCTTTCTTT. The chain links TRBV27 to TRBJ1-1; D unresolved. Germline values: CDR1 MNHEY, CDR2 SMNVEV (reference sequence). Trimming shortened V by 4 bases and J by 1 base, and 13 bases separated the two germline ends. The CDR3 runs to 15 residues.

The chain joins TRBV27 to TRBJ1-1; the D is unclear. Germline CDR1 MNHEY, CDR2 SMNVEV (reference sequence). Trimming pared 0 bases from V and 2 bases from J, leaving 7 bases between. The CDR3 has 14 residues. CDR3 nucleotides: TGTGCCAGCAGTTTATCGGCCGACAACACTGAAGCTTTCTTT. Protein: CASSLSADNTEAFF.

The chain combines TRBV5-6 with TRBJ2-5, with D uncertain. Germline CDR1 and CDR2: SGHDT and YYEEEE. Trimming removed 1 base at V and 3 bases at J, with 7 bases between. CDR3 length: 13 amino acids. CDR3 sequence: CASSLRLEETQYF. CDR3 sequence (DNA): TGTGCCAGCAGCTTGCGGCTAGAAGAGACCCAGTACTTC.

V usage is TRBV7-6 and J usage is TRBJ2-1; TRBD1 might be the D (6 bases). The CDR3 runs 13 residues. CDR1 and CDR2 from the germline V gene are SGHVS and FNYEAQ. V lost 3 bases, J lost 8 bases, and 11 bases lay in between. The CDR3 loop reads CASSLGARDEQFF. In DNA form, the CDR3 reads TGTGCCAGCAGCTTGGGGGCGCGTGATGAGCAGTTCTTC.

This clone has a count of ten or more. The genes are TRBV10-3 and TRBJ1-2; 7 bases fit TRBD1. Per germline, CDR1 ENHRY and CDR2 SYGVKD. Losses at the gene ends were 10 bases for V and 6 bases for J; bases not matched to a gene: 5. The CDR3 loop spans 11 amino acids. CDR3 nucleotides: TGTGCCACGACAGGGCCGGATGGCTACACCTTC. This sequence encodes CATTGPDGYTF.

The chain uses TRBV6-5 and TRBJ2-2; D assignment may be TRBD1 or TRBD2 (5 bases each). This CDR3 has 13 amino acids. CDR1 MNHEY and CDR2 SVGAGI come from the germline V gene. V lost 8 bases to trimming and J lost 7 bases, with 14 bases between them. The CDR3 loop is CASCQGRDGELFF. The CDR3 nucleotides are TGTGCCAGCTGCCAGGGCCGGGACGGGGAGCTGTTTTTT.

The chain carries TRBV6-5 and TRBJ2-7; D unclear. This CDR3 contains 15 residues. V lost 0 bases and J lost 2, with 11 bases in between. The germline gives CDR1 MNHEY, CDR2 SVGAGI. CDR3 nucleotide sequence: TGTGCCAGCAGTTACTCGAGAGAGCCCGCCTACGAGCAGTACTTC. Its translation is CASSYSREPAYEQYF.

The chain is built from TRBV6-5 and TRBJ2-3, with no clear D. Looked up from germline, CDR1 is MNHEY and CDR2 is SVGAGI. V was trimmed by 3 bases and J by 4 bases, leaving 14 bases between them. This CDR3 region has 15 residues. The CDR3 is CASSYASSGSDTQYF. CDR3 nucleotide sequence: TGTGCCAGCAGTTATGCTAGTTCGGGCTCAGATACGCAGTATTTT.

The CDR3 DNA is TGTGCCAGCAGCCGGGGGACGGACGGCACAGATACGCAGTATTTT. This gives the protein CASSRGTDGTDTQYF. The chain employs TRBV7-9 and TRBJ2-3; tentatively, D is TRBD2 (6 bases). V shed 5 bases and J shed 1 base, with 13 bases lying between them. Germline V lookup: CDR1 SEHNR, CDR2 FQNEAQ (reference sequence). CDR3 length equals 15 residues.